The 16 T cell receptor beta chains listed next were all sequenced from one sample in a study of technical replicates of blood from four donors. Assay: immunoSEQ multiplex PCR; the TCRdb copy retains only in-frame clones and omits some. Altogether roughly 100,000 clones are present, 85% to 95% being singletons, with the ten largest covering roughly 0.34%. What was sequenced was T cells isolated from PBMCs. The receptors come from a human donor in good health.

This chain uses TRBV19 with TRBJ2-1, with D possibly matching TRBD2 (5 bases). The ends were cut back, 5 bases at V and 14 bases at J, with 16 bases in the middle. CDR3 length: 12 residues. Looked up from germline, CDR1 is LNHDA and CDR2 is SQIVND (reference sequence). CDR3 coding DNA: TGTGCCAGTAGTCTCCTCGGAGGCCAGGAGTTCTTC. This encodes CASSLLGGQEFF.

The chain combines TRBV19 with TRBJ1-4; tentatively, D is TRBD1 (5 bases). V lost 6 bases and J lost 1, with 12 bases in between. Germline assignment: CDR1 LNHDA and CDR2 SQIVND (reference sequence). This CDR3 region has 15 residues. CDR3 loop: CASRLTGGTNEKLFF. In nucleotides, the CDR3 is TGTGCCAGTAGACTGACCGGGGGAACTAATGAAAAACTGTTTTTT.

V and J are TRBV4-2 and TRBJ1-3; TRBD1 matches 7 bases. CDR3 length: 16 residues. The germline CDR1 and CDR2 sequences are LGHNA and YNFKEQ. V trimming: 0 bases; J trimming: 2 bases; junction bases outside the gene matches: 4. CDR3 sequence: CASSQDGQAPGNTIYF. The CDR3 coding sequence is TGTGCCAGCAGCCAAGATGGACAGGCACCTGGAAACACCATATATTTT.

This clone was seen once. This sequence joins TRBV7-2 and TRBJ2-7, with 10 nucleotides matching TRBD2. The V gene end was trimmed by 2 bases and the J gene end by 2 bases; junction bases not matched to a gene: 3. Germline V lookup: CDR1 SGHTA, CDR2 FQGNSA. The CDR3 spans 15 residues. The CDR3 loop is CASSLLAGDAYEQYF. The CDR3 bases are TGTGCCAGCAGCTTACTAGCGGGAGACGCCTACGAGCAGTACTTC.

This clone was observed a single time. The V call is TRBV6-5, the J call TRBJ2-7, with TRBD1 matching over 9 bases. CDR1 and CDR2 from the germline V gene are MNHEY and SVGAGI. This CDR3 region has 14 residues. V dropped 6 bases and J dropped 4; count of bases not matched to a gene: 7. The CDR3 coding sequence is TGTGCCAGCAGAAGGGACAGGGTGATGTACGAGCAGTACTTC. It specifies CASRRDRVMYEQYF.

This chain uses TRBV6-1 with TRBJ1-1; TRBD1 matches at 9 bases. This CDR3 has 14 residues. The trim removed 2 bases at V and 5 bases at J, leaving 3 bases unmatched. Germline CDR1 and CDR2: MNHNS and SASEGT. CDR3 amino acids: CASSETGGGTEAFF. Here the CDR3 DNA reads TGTGCCAGCAGTGAAACAGGGGGCGGGACTGAAGCTTTCTTT.

The V and J genes are TRBV9 and TRBJ2-3; 8 bases align to TRBD2. Per germline, CDR1 SGDLS and CDR2 YYNGEE. V gave up 1 base and J gave up 0 bases; unmatched junction bases: 1. This CDR3 contains 15 residues. CDR3: CASSVSSGSTDTQYF. The CDR3 bases are TGTGCCAGCAGCGTATCTAGCGGGAGCACAGATACGCAGTATTTT.

The V call is TRBV6-6, the J call TRBJ2-1; 8 bases match TRBD1. This CDR3 comprises 13 residues. Germline trimming cut 4 bases from V and 8 bases from J; bases unmatched to any gene: 4. The germline V gene has CDR1 MNHNY and CDR2 SVGAGI (reference sequence). The CDR3, as DNA: TGTGCCAGCAGTTTGGACAGGGCGGATGAGCAGTTCTTC. Its translation: CASSLDRADEQFF.

The rearrangement uses TRBV28 and TRBJ1-2; D gene ambiguous. Trimming removed 7 bases from V and 8 bases from J, with 20 bases in between. This CDR3 is built from 14 residues. CDR1 and CDR2 from the germline V gene are MDHEN and SYDVKM. CDR3 in amino acids: CASTQHFLEGGYTF. In DNA, the CDR3 is TGTGCCAGCACTCAGCACTTCCTAGAGGGAGGCTACACCTTC.

J is TRBJ2-5 and V is TRBV5-1; no firm D call. The CDR3 spans 13 residues. CDR1 and CDR2 (germline): SGHRS, YFSETQ. V was cut by 4 bases and J by 3 bases, with 10 bases left in between. The CDR3 bases are TGCGCCAGCAGCCGGGTTAGTGAAGAGACCCAGTACTTC. This gives the protein CASSRVSEETQYF.

J is TRBJ1-2 and V is TRBV7-2; D remains unclear. The CDR3 is 15 amino acids. Germline lookup yields CDR1 SGHTA and CDR2 FQGNSA. V was cut by 1 base and J by 4 bases, with 13 bases left in between. This CDR3 reads CASSLGSGGSYGYTF. CDR3 in DNA: TGTGCCAGCAGCTTAGGTTCGGGTGGTAGCTATGGCTACACCTTC. Variable domain in full (rest from reference TRBV7-2 and TRBJ1-2): GAGVSQSPSNKVTEKGKDVELRCDPISGHTALYWYRQSLGQGLEFLIYFQGNSAPDKSGLPSDRFSAERTGGSVSTLTIQRTQQEDSAVYLCASSLGSGGSYGYTFGSGTRLTVV.

The chain uses TRBV19 and TRBJ1-1; D gene unclear. The CDR3 consists of 13 residues. Germline values: CDR1 LNHDA, CDR2 SQIVND (reference sequence). Trimming removed 3 bases at V and 4 bases at J, with 9 bases between. The CDR3 is CASSISGSTEAFF. The DNA of the CDR3 is TGTGCCAGTAGTATTAGTGGGAGCACTGAAGCTTTCTTT.

V and J are TRBV19 and TRBJ2-1; TRBD2 matches 15 bases. The V and J ends lost 2 bases and 4 bases, in that order; junction bases with no gene match: 6. CDR1 and CDR2 from the germline V gene are LNHDA and SQIVND (reference sequence). CDR3 length equals 18 residues. The CDR3 is CASSISGLAGGYYNEQFF. Written as DNA, the CDR3 is TGTGCCAGTAGTATATCGGGACTAGCGGGAGGATATTACAATGAGCAGTTCTTC.

This chain links TRBV19 with TRBJ2-7, with 8 bases that match TRBD1. Germline CDR1 LNHDA, CDR2 SQIVND (reference sequence). V trimming: 2 bases; J trimming: 1 base; junction bases outside the gene matches: 4. This CDR3 comprises 15 residues. CDR3 coding DNA: TGTGCCAGTAGTATACAAGGACAGGGATCCTACGAGCAGTACTTC. This codes for CASSIQGQGSYEQYF.

The chain uses TRBV2 and TRBJ2-1; 11 positions match TRBD2. The V and J ends lost 6 bases and 7 bases, in that order; junction bases with no gene match: 5. Looked up from germline, CDR1 is SNHLY and CDR2 is FYNNEI. This CDR3 has 14 amino acids. CDR3 amino acids: CASSLAGGRNEQFF. The CDR3 DNA reads TGTGCCAGCAGCTTAGCGGGAGGGCGTAATGAGCAGTTCTTC.

The CDR3: CATTLAGWGTDTQYF. CDR3 bases: TGTGCCACCACCCTCGCGGGATGGGGCACAGATACGCAGTATTTT. V usage is TRBV15 and J usage is TRBJ2-3, with D perhaps TRBD2 (6 bases). The CDR3 consists of 15 residues. CDR1 is LNHNV, CDR2 YYDKDF, per germline (reference sequence). The V and J ends lost 7 bases and 1 base respectively, with 15 bases between them. The full variable domain, its missing parts supplied by reference TRBV15 and TRBJ2-3, is DAMVIQNPRYQVTQFGKPVTLSCSQTLNHNVMYWYQQKSSQAPKLLFHYYDKDFNNEADTPDNFQSRRPNTSFCFLDIRSPGLGDTAMYLCATTLAGWGTDTQYFGPGTRLTVL.